Below, 8 T cell receptor beta chains from the same sample are listed, as sequenced in a study of shared clonotypes between healthy human individuals. Sequenced by immunoSEQ multiplex PCR; TCRdb stores in-frame clones only, minus some. Of over 1.5 million clones in the sample, roughly 98% are singletons; the top ten hold roughly 0.4%. The sample was naive CD4+ T cells sorted from blood. Documented subset: CD45RA+ positively selected. These receptors all come from a man between 25 and 39 years old in good health.

The genes are TRBV11-2 and TRBJ2-7, with TRBD1 matching over 10 bases. The CDR3 runs 15 residues. Trimming at V came to 4 bases and at J to 5 bases, leaving 8 bases not matched to a gene. The germline CDR1 and CDR2 sequences are SGHAT and FQNNGV. DNA for the CDR3: TGTGCCAGCAGCTCCCGGACAGGGGGGACGGACGAGCAGTACTTC. This codes for CASSSRTGGTDEQYF.

V is TRBV5-1 and J is TRBJ2-3; tentative D call: TRBD1 (6 bases). Germline CDR1 is SGHRS and CDR2 is YFSETQ. This CDR3 region has 16 residues. Trimming removed 3 bases from V and 1 base from J, with 15 bases in between. The CDR3 nucleotides read TGCGCCAGCAGCTCGGCCCCGGGACATGGCACAGATACGCAGTATTTT. Its translation is CASSSAPGHGTDTQYF.

The chain couples TRBV2 to TRBJ1-5; D gene ambiguous. This CDR3 region has 14 residues. The germline CDR1 and CDR2 sequences are SNHLY and FYNNEI. V lost 10 bases, J lost 0 bases, and 13 bases lay in between. This chain's CDR3 is CAISQDYSNQPQHF. The CDR3 DNA sequence: TGTGCCATCTCCCAGGACTATAGCAATCAGCCCCAGCATTTT.

The chain's CDR3 is CATISRDRNTEAFF. The CDR3 bases are TGCGCCACCATCTCCAGGGATAGGAACACTGAAGCTTTCTTT. V is TRBV10-2 and J is TRBJ1-1, with D possibly matching TRBD1 (5 bases). Trimming removed 10 bases at V and 1 base at J, with 16 bases between. The V gene's germline CDR1 is WSHSY and CDR2 SAAADI. The CDR3 consists of 14 residues.

V and J are TRBV5-4 and TRBJ2-7; D is undetermined. The germline CDR1 and CDR2 sequences are SGHNT and YYREEE (reference sequence). Trimming cost V 0 bases and J 4 bases, with 14 bases left between them. The CDR3 runs to 15 residues. This CDR3 is CASSLVSSPPYEQYF. CDR3 in DNA: TGTGCCAGCAGCTTGGTGAGTTCCCCCCCGTACGAGCAGTACTTC.

The chain carries TRBV5-1 and TRBJ1-3, with 10 bases lining up with TRBD1. The CDR3 contains 15 residues. The V segment lost 4 bases and the J segment 8 bases; nucleotides outside the gene matches: 9. CDR1 and CDR2 (germline): SGHRS, YFSETQ. CDR3 in amino acids: CASSPGDRGGDTIYF. In nucleotides, the CDR3 is TGCGCCAGCAGCCCGGGGGACAGGGGAGGAGACACCATATATTTT.

The chain joins TRBV5-1 to TRBJ2-3; D is perhaps TRBD2 (5 bases). From germline, CDR1 is SGHRS and CDR2 YFSETQ. The CDR3 is 15 residues long. The ends were cut back, 0 bases at V and 4 bases at J, with 12 bases in the middle. The CDR3 sequence is CASSLGAGNADTQYF. CDR3 nucleotide sequence: TGCGCCAGCAGCTTGGGGGCCGGGAATGCAGATACGCAGTATTTT.

The chain joins TRBV5-1 to TRBJ2-3; no definite D call. In germline, CDR1 is SGHRS, CDR2 YFSETQ. The CDR3 loop spans 14 amino acids. The V gene lost 1 base and the J gene lost 0 bases, with 6 bases spanning the gap. As DNA, the CDR3 is TGCGCCAGCAGCTTGCAGATTAGCACAGATACGCAGTATTTT. This sequence encodes CASSLQISTDTQYF.